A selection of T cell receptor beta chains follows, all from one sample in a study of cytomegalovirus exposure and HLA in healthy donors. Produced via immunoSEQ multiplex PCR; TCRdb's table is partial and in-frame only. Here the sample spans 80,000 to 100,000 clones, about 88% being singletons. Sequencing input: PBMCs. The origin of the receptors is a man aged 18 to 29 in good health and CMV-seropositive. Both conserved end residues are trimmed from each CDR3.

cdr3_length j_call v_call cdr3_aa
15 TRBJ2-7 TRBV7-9 ASSPTGLAGGLGEQY
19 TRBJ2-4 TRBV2 ASSEFWVAGGITLAKNIQY
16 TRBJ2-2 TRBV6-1 ASSEVFRAGGPAGELF
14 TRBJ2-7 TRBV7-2 ASSPSGGRGYYEQY
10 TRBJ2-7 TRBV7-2 ASSQTNYEQY
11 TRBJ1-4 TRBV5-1 ASSLEPDEKLF
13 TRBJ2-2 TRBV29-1 SVLHRDRSTGELF
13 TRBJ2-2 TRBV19 ASSTIQGSTGELF
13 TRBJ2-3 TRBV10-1 ASSGAGGSTDTQY
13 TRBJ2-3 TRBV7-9 ASSPGLAVTDTQY
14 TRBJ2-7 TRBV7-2 ASSSSGTGRSYEQY
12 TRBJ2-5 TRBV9 ASSVGGGTETQY
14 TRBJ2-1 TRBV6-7 ASSFLAGGPKNEQF
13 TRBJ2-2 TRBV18 ASSSRDKNTGELF
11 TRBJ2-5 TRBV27 ASSKNGRETQY
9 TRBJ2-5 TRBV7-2 ASSSMRTQY
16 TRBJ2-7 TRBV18 ASSPTRVSSFGSHEQY
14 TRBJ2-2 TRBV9 ASSVGGLLAIGELF
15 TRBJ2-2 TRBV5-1 ASSGGLAGGFTGELF
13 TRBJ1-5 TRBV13 ASSLGQFGNQPQH
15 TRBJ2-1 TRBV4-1 ASSQGRQGSSIDEQF
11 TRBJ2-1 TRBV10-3 ATGQTGYNEQF
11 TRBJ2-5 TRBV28 ASSLVQVRTQY
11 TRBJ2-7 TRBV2 ASTKDYSYEQY
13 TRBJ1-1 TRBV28 ASSPDRGPNTEAF
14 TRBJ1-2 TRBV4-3 ASSQVLGGTGDGYT
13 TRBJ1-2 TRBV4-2 ASSQDDRGNYGYT
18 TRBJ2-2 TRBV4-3 ASSQDDGSGGASNTGELF
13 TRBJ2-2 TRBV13 ASSFGGLNTGELF
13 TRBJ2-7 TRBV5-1 ASSALQGRSDEQY
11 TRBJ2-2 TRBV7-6 ASGRPDTGELF
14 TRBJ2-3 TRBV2 ASSEEGVLGADTQY
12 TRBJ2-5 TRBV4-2 ASSQDLTEETQY
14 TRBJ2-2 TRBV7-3 ASSLRGTANTGELF
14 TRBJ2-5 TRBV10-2 ASSRLAGGSGETQY
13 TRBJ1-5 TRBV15 ATSRDLAGGQPQH
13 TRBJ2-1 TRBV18 ASSPQGDPYNEQF
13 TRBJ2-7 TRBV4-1 ASSSQTDRVAEQY
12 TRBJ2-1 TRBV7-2 ASSLYTSGYLLF
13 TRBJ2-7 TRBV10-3 AISETAGSSYEQY
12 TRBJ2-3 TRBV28 ASSSGGRTDTQY
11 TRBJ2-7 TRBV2 ASSIREHYEQY
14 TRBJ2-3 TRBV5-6 ASSLAKRGRADTQY